Detailed here is one T cell receptor beta chain. The data were taken from a study of T cell changes during pregnancy in multiple sclerosis. TCRdb's copy holds only in-frame clones and misses some; the assay was immunoSEQ multiplex PCR. The repertoire includes more than 50,000 clones, about 95% of them detected once, and about 2.6% sits in the top ten. Germline values: CDR1 ENHRY, CDR2 SYGVKD. The CDR3 has 16 residues. The junction had 7 bases not matched to a gene; V was cut back by 6 bases and J by 2 bases. This clonotype was sampled from a female donor with multiple sclerosis, enrolled in a pregnancy study. The sample was CD8+ T cells from peripheral blood mononuclear cells, taken after pregnancy. This sequence joins TRBV10-3 and TRBJ2-1, with 10 bases fitting TRBD2. The CDR3, as DNA: TGTGCCATCAGCCCCAGGACTAGCGGAACCTACAATGAGCAGTTCTTC. Translating it yields CAISPRTSGTYNEQFF.